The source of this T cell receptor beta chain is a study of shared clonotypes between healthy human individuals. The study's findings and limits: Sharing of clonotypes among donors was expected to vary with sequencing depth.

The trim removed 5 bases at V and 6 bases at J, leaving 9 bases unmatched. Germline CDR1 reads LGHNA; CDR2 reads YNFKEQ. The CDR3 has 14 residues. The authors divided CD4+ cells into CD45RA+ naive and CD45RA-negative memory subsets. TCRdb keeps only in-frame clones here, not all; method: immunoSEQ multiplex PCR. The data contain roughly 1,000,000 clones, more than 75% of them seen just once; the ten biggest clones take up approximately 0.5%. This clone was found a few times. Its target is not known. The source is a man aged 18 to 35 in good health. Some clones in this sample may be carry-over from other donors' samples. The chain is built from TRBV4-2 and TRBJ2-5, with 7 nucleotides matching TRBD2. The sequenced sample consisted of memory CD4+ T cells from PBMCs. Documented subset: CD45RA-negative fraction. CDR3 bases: TGTGCCAGCAGCTCCCCCGGGACTATTCAGACCCAGTACTTC. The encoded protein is CASSSPGTIQTQYF.